The source of this T cell receptor (beta chain) is a study of shared clonotypes between healthy human individuals. Germline V gene sequence: CDR1 SEHNR, CDR2 FQNEAQ (reference sequence). The ends lost 5 bases at V and 5 bases at J; junction bases unmatched: 10. The CDR3 runs to 15 residues. Those who donated were healthy HIV-negative adults, with no recent acute infections or vaccinations reported. About this clone: What it binds is unknown.

Study-level points and caveats: The authors expected sequencing depth to affect clonotype sharing among donors.

An assay was performed, and its level was deep. For unsorted PBMC, 300 ng DNA per replicate equaled tens of thousands of T cell genomes. Sequencing used immunoSEQ multiplex PCR; TCRdb keeps in-frame clones, though not all of them. Among 520,000 or so clones listed, 79% were seen once. This sequence joins TRBV7-9 and TRBJ2-5; 8 bases match TRBD1. This TCR was sampled from a woman between 40 and 50 years old in good health. Some clones in this sample may be carry-over from other donors' samples. Sequenced input: PBMCs. CDR3 bases: TGTGCCAGCAGCCAGATGGCAGGGGGCGGGGAGACCCAGTACTTC. Its translation: CASSQMAGGGETQYF.